This T cell receptor beta chain was recovered during a study of cytomegalovirus exposure and HLA in healthy donors. General study findings and limits: Sequencing likely produced, as an artifact, a cluster of highly shared sequence variants. When analyzed later, a missense DCLRE1C variant was found to be linked to TCR beta V- and J-gene trimming.

The length of the CDR3 is 17 residues. Germline V gives CDR1 MGHRA, CDR2 YSYEKL. V shed 1 base, J shed 2 bases, and the junction held 7 bases outside the gene matches. Concerning this clone: Antigen unknown.

The PCR ran on 60 Vbeta and 13 Jbeta primers. The method was immunoSEQ multiplex PCR; TCRdb's version includes in-frame clones alone and lacks a portion of them. The sample includes some 70,000 clones. Nominally healthy donors provided the samples, though records likely missed some immune exposures. Input material: PBMCs. The chain recombines TRBV4-1 with TRBJ2-2; TRBD2 matches 7 bases. The TCR comes from a boy younger than 18 in good health and CMV-seronegative. The CDR3, as DNA: TGCGCCAGCAGCCAAGCGGTCGGGGGGATAAACACCGGGGAGCTGTTTTTT. Its protein is CASSQAVGGINTGELFF.